The following is a T cell receptor beta chain sequence with its context. These data come from a study of blood T cell repertoires in COVID-19. Study context: From T cells, B-cell-depleted T cells, or PBMCs came the material, which was cDNA or gDNA.

Source study methods: Amplifying reference gene primers gave estimates of nucleated cell counts. The method was immunoSEQ multiplex PCR; TCRdb's version includes in-frame clones alone and lacks a portion of them. That table supplies the V and J calls and clone size; D and trimming were determined from the DNA. The sample records 150,000 to 200,000 clones, 85% being singletons. This CDR3 is built from 14 residues. In germline, CDR1 is SGHNT, CDR2 YYREEE (reference sequence). The ends were cut back, 0 bases at V and 2 bases at J, with 6 bases in the middle. The sample consisted of peripheral blood. This clonotype was obtained from a human donor with acute or convalescent COVID-19. The donor label of this sample is uncertain. The chain links TRBV5-4 to TRBJ1-5; a weak D match, TRBD1 (6 bases). This CDR3 reads CASSLGTGNQPQHF. In DNA, the CDR3 is TGTGCCAGCAGCTTGGGGACAGGCAATCAGCCCCAGCATTTT.